Listed below are T cell receptor beta chains from one sample, sequenced in a study of blood T cell repertoires in COVID-19. Sequencing used immunoSEQ multiplex PCR; TCRdb keeps in-frame clones, though not all of them. Here the sample spans some 150,000 clones, around four fifths being singletons. Sequences were obtained from PBMCs or T cells enriched from blood (not recorded which). Receptors originate from a woman aged 40 to 55 who had recovered from COVID-19. The CDR3 runs from the conserved cysteine through the conserved F or W. The D gene is left open where the match is weak. Rows may omit the clone size; those that give it use once, few, many or a size class.

abundance | j_gene | v_gene | d_gene | CDR3aa | CDR3nt
- | TRBJ2-7 | TRBV5-1 | TRBD2 | CASSLTSGNYEQYF | TGCGCCAGCAGCCTAACTAGCGGGAACTACGAGCAGTACTTC
few | TRBJ1-6 | TRBV19 | - | CASSPQGGSPLHF | TGTGCCAGTAGTCCCCAGGGCGGTTCACCCCTCCACTTT
- | TRBJ2-7 | TRBV5-4 | - | CASSSGTYEQYF | TGTGCCAGCAGCTCGGGGACCTACGAGCAGTACTTC
- | TRBJ2-1 | TRBV2 | - | CASRGTGEEQFF | TGTGCCAGCAGGGGAACGGGGGAAGAGCAGTTCTTC
few | TRBJ1-1 | TRBV13 | - | CASSSGGITEAFF | TGTGCCAGCAGTTCAGGAGGGATCACTGAAGCTTTCTTT
- | TRBJ1-1 | TRBV1 | - | CTSSRTGVDTEAFF | TGCACCAGCAGCAGGACAGGGGTTGACACTGAAGCTTTCTTT
- | TRBJ2-1 | TRBV3-1/TRBV3-2 | - | CASSQDSAGRNEQFF | TGTGCCAGCAGCCAAGATTCGGCAGGGCGGAATGAGCAGTTCTTC
- | TRBJ1-2 | TRBV6-5 | TRBD1 | CASRSTGGTYGYTF | TGTGCCAGCAGGAGCACAGGGGGTACCTATGGCTACACCTTC
once | TRBJ1-2 | TRBV6-5 | - | CASSPEGFYGYTF | TGTGCCAGCAGTCCCGAGGGTTTCTATGGCTACACCTTC
- | TRBJ1-2 | TRBV19 | - | CASSIWGLDGYTF | TGTGCCAGTAGTATCTGGGGGCTCGATGGCTACACCTTC
- | TRBJ2-3 | TRBV5-8 | - | CASTSRTDTQYF | TGTGCCAGCACCTCGAGAACAGATACGCAGTATTTT
- | TRBJ2-3 | TRBV27 | TRBD2 | CASSLASREADTQYF | TGTGCCAGCAGTCTAGCGTCTCGGGAGGCAGATACGCAGTATTTT
- | TRBJ1-4 | TRBV6-1 | TRBD1 | CASSHYRDRNEKLFF | TGTGCCAGCAGCCACTACCGGGACAGGAATGAAAAACTGTTTTTT
- | TRBJ2-1 | TRBV9 | - | CASSVSGMGNNEQFF | TGTGCCAGCAGCGTTAGCGGTATGGGGAACAATGAGCAGTTCTTC
- | TRBJ2-2 | TRBV13 | TRBD1 | CASTEIRDRLLAGELFF | TGTGCCAGCACCGAAATCCGGGACAGGCTGCTCGCCGGGGAGCTGTTTTTT
once | TRBJ1-6 | TRBV11-2 | - | CASSLGATHNSPLHF | TGTGCCAGCAGCTTAGGTGCCACTCATAATTCACCCCTCCACTTT
- | TRBJ1-3 | TRBV19 | - | CASSMGPGNTIYF | TGTGCCAGTAGTATGGGGCCCGGAAACACCATATATTTT
- | TRBJ1-1 | TRBV6-5 | - | CASRGLRTEAFF | TGTGCCAGCAGGGGGCTTAGGACTGAAGCTTTCTTT
- | TRBJ2-3 | TRBV9 | TRBD2 | CASSVFSGDTDTQYF | TGTGCCAGCAGCGTTTTTAGCGGGGACACAGATACGCAGTATTTT
few | TRBJ1-1 | TRBV19 | - | CASSIRGGNTEAFF | TGTGCCAGTAGTATTAGAGGGGGGAACACTGAAGCTTTCTTT
- | TRBJ1-5 | TRBV18 | - | CASSPGGKMSNQPQHF | TGTGCCAGCTCACCAGGGGGGAAGATGAGCAATCAGCCCCAGCATTTT
once | TRBJ2-7 | TRBV4-1 | TRBD2 | CASSQDKVAGAYEQYF | TGCGCCAGCAGCCAAGATAAGGTAGCGGGGGCTTACGAGCAGTACTTC
- | TRBJ1-5 | TRBV4-2 | TRBD1 | CASSQGTGDNQPQHF | TGTGCCAGCAGCCAGGGGACAGGGGACAATCAGCCCCAGCATTTT
- | TRBJ1-2 | TRBV19 | - | CASSITGPMNYGYTF | TGTGCCAGTAGTATAACGGGTCCAATGAACTATGGCTACACCTTC
once | TRBJ1-1 | TRBV2 | - | CASRVQLNTEAFF | TGTGCCAGCCGAGTTCAATTGAACACTGAAGCTTTCTTT
- | TRBJ1-2 | TRBV5-4 | TRBD1 | CASSSTGFYGYTF | TGTGCCAGCAGTTCGACAGGGTTCTATGGCTACACCTTC
- | TRBJ2-7 | TRBV30 | TRBD1 | CAWSGPYRGRGYEQYF | TGTGCCTGGAGTGGCCCTTACAGGGGGCGAGGTTACGAGCAGTACTTC
- | TRBJ2-2 | TRBV19 | TRBD2 | CASSPLAGGNTGELFF | TGTGCCAGTAGTCCTCTAGCGGGAGGGAACACCGGGGAGCTGTTTTTT
- | TRBJ1-5 | TRBV6-1 | - | CASSENSPYSNQPQHF | TGTGCCAGCAGTGAAAATAGCCCATATAGCAATCAGCCCCAGCATTTT
- | TRBJ2-3 | TRBV3-1/TRBV3-2 | TRBD2 | CASSPIAGGPGDTQYF | TGTGCCAGCAGCCCAATAGCGGGGGGGCCTGGAGATACGCAGTATTTT
once | TRBJ2-2 | TRBV30 | TRBD2 | CAWSWGLADHRGELFF | TGTGCCTGGAGTTGGGGACTAGCGGATCACCGTGGGGAGCTGTTTTTT
once | TRBJ2-7 | TRBV11-2 | TRBD1 | CASSLGFRDRESYEQYF | TGTGCCAGCAGCTTAGGATTTCGGGACAGGGAGTCCTACGAGCAGTACTTC
- | TRBJ1-2 | TRBV4-1 | TRBD1 | CASSQLIALSSGGFNYGYTF | TGCGCCAGCAGCCAACTGATCGCCTTAAGTTCAGGGGGATTTAACTATGGCTACACCTTC
- | TRBJ2-3 | TRBV30 | - | CAWSVLADTQYF | TGTGCCTGGAGTGTATTAGCAGATACGCAGTATTTT
- | TRBJ2-2 | TRBV27 | - | CASSLRGTGELFF | TGTGCCAGCAGTTTGAGGGGGACCGGGGAGCTGTTTTTT
few | TRBJ2-7 | TRBV29-1 | - | CSAAGHWDSYEQYF | TGCAGCGCAGCGGGACACTGGGACTCCTACGAGCAGTACTTC
- | TRBJ1-5 | TRBV11-2 | TRBD1 | CASSFTGGHQPQHF | TGTGCCAGCAGCTTCACAGGGGGCCATCAGCCCCAGCATTTT
- | TRBJ2-7 | TRBV30 | TRBD1 | CAWTADRELSEQYF | TGTGCCTGGACGGCGGACAGGGAACTGAGCGAGCAGTACTTC
- | TRBJ2-1 | TRBV29-1 | - | CSVLGYPLDNEQFF | TGCAGCGTTCTGGGCTACCCTTTAGACAATGAGCAGTTCTTC
- | TRBJ1-1 | TRBV5-1 | - | CASSLGQGSPNTEAFF | TGCGCCAGCAGCTTGGGCCAAGGGAGCCCGAACACTGAAGCTTTCTTT